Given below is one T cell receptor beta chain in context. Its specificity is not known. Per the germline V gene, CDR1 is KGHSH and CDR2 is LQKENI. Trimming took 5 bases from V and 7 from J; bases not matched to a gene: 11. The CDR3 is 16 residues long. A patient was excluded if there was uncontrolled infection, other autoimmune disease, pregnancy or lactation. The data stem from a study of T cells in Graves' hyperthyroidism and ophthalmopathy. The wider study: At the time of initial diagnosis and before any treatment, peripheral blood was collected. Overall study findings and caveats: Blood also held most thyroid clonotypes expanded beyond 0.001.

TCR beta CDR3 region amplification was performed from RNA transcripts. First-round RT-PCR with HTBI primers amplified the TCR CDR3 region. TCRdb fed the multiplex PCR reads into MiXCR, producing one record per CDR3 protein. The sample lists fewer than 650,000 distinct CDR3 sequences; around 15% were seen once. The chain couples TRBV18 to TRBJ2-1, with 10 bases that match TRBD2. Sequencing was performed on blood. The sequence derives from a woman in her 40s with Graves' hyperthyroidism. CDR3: CASSASGSQVVNEQFF. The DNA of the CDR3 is TGTGCCAGCTCAGCTAGCGGGAGCCAGGTTGTGAATGAGCAGTTCTTC.